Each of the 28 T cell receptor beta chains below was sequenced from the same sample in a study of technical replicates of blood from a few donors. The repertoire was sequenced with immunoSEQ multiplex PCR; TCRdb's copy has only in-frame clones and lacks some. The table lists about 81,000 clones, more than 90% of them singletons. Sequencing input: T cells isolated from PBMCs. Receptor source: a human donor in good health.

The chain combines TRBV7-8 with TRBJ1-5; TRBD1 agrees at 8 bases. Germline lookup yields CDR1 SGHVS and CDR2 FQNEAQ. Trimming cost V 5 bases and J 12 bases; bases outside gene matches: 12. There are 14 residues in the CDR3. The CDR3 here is CASSHPVQGQGQHF. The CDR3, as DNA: TGTGCCAGCAGCCACCCGGTCCAAGGACAGGGCCAGCATTTT.

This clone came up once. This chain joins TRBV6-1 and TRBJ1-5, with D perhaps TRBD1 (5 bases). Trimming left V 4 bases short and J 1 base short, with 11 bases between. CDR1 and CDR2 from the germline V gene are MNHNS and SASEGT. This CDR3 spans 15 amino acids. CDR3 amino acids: CASSVGHLSNQPQHF. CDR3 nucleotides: TGTGCCAGCAGTGTCGGACATCTCAGCAATCAGCCCCAGCATTTT.

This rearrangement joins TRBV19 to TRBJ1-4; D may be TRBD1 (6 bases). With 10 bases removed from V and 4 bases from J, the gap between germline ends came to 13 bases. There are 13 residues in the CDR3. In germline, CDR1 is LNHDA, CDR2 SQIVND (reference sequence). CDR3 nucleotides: TGTGCCATCAAAGGGACAAATAATGAAAAACTGTTTTTT. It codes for CAIKGTNNEKLFF.

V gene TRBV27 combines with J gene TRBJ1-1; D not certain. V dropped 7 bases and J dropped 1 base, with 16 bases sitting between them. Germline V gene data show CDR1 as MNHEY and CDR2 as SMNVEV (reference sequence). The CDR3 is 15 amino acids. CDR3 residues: CASKSGSKPNTEAFF. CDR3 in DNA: TGTGCCAGCAAATCGGGAAGTAAGCCGAACACTGAAGCTTTCTTT.

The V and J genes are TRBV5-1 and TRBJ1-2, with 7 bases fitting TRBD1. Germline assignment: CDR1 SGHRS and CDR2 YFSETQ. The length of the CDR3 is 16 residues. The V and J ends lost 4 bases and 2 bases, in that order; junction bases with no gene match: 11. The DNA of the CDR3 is TGCGCCAGCAGCAAGGAAGGGACAGTCCCAAACTATGGCTACACCTTC. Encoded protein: CASSKEGTVPNYGYTF.

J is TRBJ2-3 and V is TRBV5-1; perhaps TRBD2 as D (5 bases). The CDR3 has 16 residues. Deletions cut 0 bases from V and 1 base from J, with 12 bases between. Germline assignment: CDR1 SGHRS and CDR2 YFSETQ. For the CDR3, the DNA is TGCGCCAGCAGCTTGGGAGCGAAGGGAGGCACAGATACGCAGTATTTT. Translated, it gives CASSLGAKGGTDTQYF.

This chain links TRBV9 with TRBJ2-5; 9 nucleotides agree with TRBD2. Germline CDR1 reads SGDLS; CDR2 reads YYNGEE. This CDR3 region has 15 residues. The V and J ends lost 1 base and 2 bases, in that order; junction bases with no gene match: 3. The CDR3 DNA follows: TGTGCCAGCAGCGTAATAAGCGGGGGGCAAGAGACCCAGTACTTC. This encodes CASSVISGGQETQYF.

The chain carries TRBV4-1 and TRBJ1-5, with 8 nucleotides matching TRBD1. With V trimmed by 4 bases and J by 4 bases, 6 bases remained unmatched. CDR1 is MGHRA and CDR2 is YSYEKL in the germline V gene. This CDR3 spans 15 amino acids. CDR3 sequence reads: CASSPWDRPNQPQHF. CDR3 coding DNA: TGCGCCAGCAGCCCTTGGGACAGGCCTAATCAGCCCCAGCATTTT.

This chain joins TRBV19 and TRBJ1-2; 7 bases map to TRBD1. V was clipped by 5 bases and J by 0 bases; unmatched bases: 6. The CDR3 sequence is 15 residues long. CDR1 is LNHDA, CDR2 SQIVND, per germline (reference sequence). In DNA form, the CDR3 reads TGTGCCAGTAGTCCCCGGACAGGATCTAACTATGGCTACACCTTC. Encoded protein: CASSPRTGSNYGYTF.

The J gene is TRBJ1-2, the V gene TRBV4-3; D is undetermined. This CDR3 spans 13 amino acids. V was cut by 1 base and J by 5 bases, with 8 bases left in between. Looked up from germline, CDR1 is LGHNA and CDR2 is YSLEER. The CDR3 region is CASSQGREYGYTF. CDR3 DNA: TGCGCCAGCAGCCAAGGACGGGAATATGGCTACACCTTC.

In nucleotides, the CDR3 is TGTGCCAGCAGTCTAGCGGGGAGTTACACAGATACGCAGTATTTT. Its translation is CASSLAGSYTDTQYF. The chain is built from TRBV6-6 and TRBJ2-3, with 9 bases matching TRBD2. This CDR3 region has 15 residues. Losses at the gene ends were 5 bases for V and 2 bases for J; bases not matched to a gene: 5. Germline loops: CDR1 MNHNY, CDR2 SVGAGI (reference sequence).

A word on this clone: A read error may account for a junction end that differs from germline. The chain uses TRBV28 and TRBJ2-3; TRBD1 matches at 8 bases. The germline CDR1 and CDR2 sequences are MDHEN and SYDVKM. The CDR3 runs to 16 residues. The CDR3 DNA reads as TGTGCCAGCAGTTTGGGGACAGGTTCTCTCACAGATACGAAGTATTTT. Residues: CASSLGTGSLTDTKYF.

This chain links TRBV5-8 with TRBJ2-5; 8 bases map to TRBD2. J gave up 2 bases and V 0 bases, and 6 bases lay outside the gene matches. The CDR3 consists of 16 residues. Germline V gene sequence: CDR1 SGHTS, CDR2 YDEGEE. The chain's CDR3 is CASSLGAGETQETQYF. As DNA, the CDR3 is TGTGCCAGCAGCTTGGGAGCGGGAGAGACTCAAGAGACCCAGTACTTC.

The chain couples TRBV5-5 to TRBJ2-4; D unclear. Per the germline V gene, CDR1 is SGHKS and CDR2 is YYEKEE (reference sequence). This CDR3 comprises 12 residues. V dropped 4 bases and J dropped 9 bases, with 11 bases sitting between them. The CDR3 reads CASSLDIGIQYF. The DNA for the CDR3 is TGTGCCAGCAGCCTCGACATTGGCATTCAGTACTTC.

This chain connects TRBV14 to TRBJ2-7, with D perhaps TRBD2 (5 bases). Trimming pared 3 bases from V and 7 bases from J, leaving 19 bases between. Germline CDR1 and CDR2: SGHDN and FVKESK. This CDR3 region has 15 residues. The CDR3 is CASSHRTGAYEEQYF. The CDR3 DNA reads TGTGCCAGCAGCCATCGGACTGGAGCGTATGAGGAGCAGTACTTC.

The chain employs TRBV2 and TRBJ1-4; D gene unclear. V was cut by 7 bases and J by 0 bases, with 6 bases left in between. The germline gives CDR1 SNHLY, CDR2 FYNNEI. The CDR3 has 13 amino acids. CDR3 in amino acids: CASNGPTNEKLFF. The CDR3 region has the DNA TGTGCCAGCAATGGCCCAACTAATGAAAAACTGTTTTTT.

CDR3 sequence reads: CASSNRDSQETQYF. The DNA of the CDR3 is TGCGCCAGCAGCAATCGGGACTCTCAAGAGACCCAGTACTTC. This chain links TRBV5-1 with TRBJ2-5; a weak D match, TRBD2 (6 bases). The CDR3 sequence is 14 residues long. Germline CDR1 reads SGHRS; CDR2 reads YFSETQ. V shed 4 bases and J shed 2 bases, with 12 bases lying between them.

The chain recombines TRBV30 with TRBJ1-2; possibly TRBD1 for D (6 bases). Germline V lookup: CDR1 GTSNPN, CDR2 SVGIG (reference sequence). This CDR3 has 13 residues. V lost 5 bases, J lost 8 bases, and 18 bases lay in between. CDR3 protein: CAWQAVEGGGYTF. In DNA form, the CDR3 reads TGTGCCTGGCAGGCTGTAGAAGGGGGAGGCTACACCTTC.

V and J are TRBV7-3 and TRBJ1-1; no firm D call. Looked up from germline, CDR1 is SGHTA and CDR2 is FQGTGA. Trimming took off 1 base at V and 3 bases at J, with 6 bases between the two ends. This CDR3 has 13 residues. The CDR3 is CASSLRGDTEAFF. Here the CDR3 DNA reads TGTGCCAGCAGCTTAAGGGGAGACACTGAAGCTTTCTTT.

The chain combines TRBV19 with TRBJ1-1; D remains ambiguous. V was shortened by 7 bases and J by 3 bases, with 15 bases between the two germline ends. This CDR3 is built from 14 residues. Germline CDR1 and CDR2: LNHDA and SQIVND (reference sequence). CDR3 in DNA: TGTGCCAGTACCGGCTTGTGGGGAGACACTGAAGCTTTCTTT. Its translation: CASTGLWGDTEAFF.

The CDR3 coding sequence is TGTGCCAGCAGCTCGGACACCAACACAGATACGCAGTATTTT. Amino acids: CASSSDTNTDTQYF. This chain uses TRBV7-9 with TRBJ2-3; a weak D match, TRBD1 (5 bases). CDR1 is SEHNR, CDR2 FQNEAQ, per germline (reference sequence). V lost 4 bases and J lost 2, with 10 bases in between. The CDR3 has 14 amino acids. Using reference TRBV7-9 and TRBJ2-3 for the parts outside the CDR3, the full variable domain is DTGVSQNPRHKITKRGQNVTFRCDPISEHNRLYWYRQTLGQGPEFLTYFQNEAQLEKSRLLSDRFSAERPKGSFSTLEIQRTEQGDSAMYLCASSSDTNTDTQYFGPGTRLTVL.

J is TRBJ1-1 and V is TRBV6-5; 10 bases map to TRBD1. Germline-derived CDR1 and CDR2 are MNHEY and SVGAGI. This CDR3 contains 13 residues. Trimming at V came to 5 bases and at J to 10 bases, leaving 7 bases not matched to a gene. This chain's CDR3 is CASSPGTGEGAFF. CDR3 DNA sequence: TGTGCCAGCAGTCCTGGGACAGGGGAGGGAGCTTTCTTT.

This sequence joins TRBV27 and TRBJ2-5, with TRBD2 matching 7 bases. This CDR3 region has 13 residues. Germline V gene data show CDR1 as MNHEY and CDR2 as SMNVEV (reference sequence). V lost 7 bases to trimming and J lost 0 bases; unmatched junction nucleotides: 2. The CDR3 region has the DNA TGTGCCAGCACTGGGACTAACCAAGAGACCCAGTACTTC. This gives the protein CASTGTNQETQYF.

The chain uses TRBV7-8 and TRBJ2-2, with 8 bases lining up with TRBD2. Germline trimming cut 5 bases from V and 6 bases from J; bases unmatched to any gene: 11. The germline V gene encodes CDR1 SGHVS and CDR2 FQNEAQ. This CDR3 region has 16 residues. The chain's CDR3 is CASSPRGGALPGELFF. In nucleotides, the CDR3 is TGTGCCAGCAGCCCCCGGGGGGGGGCGCTTCCCGGGGAGCTGTTTTTT. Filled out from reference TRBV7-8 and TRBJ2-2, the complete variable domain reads GAGVSQSPRYKVAKRGQDVALRCDPISGHVSLFWYQQALGQGPEFLTYFQNEAQLDKSGLPSDRFFAERPEGSVSTLKIQRTQQEDSAVYLCASSPRGGALPGELFFGEGSRLTVL.

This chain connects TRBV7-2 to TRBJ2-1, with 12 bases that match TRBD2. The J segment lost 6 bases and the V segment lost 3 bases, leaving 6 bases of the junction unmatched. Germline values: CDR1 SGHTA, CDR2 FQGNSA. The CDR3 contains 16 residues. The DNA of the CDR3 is TGTGCCAGCAGCTTGGTAACTAGCGGGGGGTTCAATGAGCAGTTCTTC. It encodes CASSLVTSGGFNEQFF.

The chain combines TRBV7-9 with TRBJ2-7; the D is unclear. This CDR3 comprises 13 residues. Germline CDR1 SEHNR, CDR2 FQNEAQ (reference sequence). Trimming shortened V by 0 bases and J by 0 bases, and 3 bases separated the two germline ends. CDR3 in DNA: TGTGCCAGCAGCTTAGCCAACTCCTACGAGCAGTACTTC. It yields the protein CASSLANSYEQYF.

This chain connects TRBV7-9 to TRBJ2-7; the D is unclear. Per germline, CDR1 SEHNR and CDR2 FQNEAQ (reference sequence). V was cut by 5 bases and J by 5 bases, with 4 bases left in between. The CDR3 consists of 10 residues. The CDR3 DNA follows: TGTGCCAGCAGCATAAACGAGCAGTACTTC. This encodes CASSINEQYF.

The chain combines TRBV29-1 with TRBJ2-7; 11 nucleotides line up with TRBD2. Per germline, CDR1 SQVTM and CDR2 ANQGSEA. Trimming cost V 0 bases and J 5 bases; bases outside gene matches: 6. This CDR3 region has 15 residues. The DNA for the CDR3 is TGCAGCGTTGAAGAAGAACTAGCGGGAGTAGACGAGCAGTACTTC. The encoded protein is CSVEEELAGVDEQYF.